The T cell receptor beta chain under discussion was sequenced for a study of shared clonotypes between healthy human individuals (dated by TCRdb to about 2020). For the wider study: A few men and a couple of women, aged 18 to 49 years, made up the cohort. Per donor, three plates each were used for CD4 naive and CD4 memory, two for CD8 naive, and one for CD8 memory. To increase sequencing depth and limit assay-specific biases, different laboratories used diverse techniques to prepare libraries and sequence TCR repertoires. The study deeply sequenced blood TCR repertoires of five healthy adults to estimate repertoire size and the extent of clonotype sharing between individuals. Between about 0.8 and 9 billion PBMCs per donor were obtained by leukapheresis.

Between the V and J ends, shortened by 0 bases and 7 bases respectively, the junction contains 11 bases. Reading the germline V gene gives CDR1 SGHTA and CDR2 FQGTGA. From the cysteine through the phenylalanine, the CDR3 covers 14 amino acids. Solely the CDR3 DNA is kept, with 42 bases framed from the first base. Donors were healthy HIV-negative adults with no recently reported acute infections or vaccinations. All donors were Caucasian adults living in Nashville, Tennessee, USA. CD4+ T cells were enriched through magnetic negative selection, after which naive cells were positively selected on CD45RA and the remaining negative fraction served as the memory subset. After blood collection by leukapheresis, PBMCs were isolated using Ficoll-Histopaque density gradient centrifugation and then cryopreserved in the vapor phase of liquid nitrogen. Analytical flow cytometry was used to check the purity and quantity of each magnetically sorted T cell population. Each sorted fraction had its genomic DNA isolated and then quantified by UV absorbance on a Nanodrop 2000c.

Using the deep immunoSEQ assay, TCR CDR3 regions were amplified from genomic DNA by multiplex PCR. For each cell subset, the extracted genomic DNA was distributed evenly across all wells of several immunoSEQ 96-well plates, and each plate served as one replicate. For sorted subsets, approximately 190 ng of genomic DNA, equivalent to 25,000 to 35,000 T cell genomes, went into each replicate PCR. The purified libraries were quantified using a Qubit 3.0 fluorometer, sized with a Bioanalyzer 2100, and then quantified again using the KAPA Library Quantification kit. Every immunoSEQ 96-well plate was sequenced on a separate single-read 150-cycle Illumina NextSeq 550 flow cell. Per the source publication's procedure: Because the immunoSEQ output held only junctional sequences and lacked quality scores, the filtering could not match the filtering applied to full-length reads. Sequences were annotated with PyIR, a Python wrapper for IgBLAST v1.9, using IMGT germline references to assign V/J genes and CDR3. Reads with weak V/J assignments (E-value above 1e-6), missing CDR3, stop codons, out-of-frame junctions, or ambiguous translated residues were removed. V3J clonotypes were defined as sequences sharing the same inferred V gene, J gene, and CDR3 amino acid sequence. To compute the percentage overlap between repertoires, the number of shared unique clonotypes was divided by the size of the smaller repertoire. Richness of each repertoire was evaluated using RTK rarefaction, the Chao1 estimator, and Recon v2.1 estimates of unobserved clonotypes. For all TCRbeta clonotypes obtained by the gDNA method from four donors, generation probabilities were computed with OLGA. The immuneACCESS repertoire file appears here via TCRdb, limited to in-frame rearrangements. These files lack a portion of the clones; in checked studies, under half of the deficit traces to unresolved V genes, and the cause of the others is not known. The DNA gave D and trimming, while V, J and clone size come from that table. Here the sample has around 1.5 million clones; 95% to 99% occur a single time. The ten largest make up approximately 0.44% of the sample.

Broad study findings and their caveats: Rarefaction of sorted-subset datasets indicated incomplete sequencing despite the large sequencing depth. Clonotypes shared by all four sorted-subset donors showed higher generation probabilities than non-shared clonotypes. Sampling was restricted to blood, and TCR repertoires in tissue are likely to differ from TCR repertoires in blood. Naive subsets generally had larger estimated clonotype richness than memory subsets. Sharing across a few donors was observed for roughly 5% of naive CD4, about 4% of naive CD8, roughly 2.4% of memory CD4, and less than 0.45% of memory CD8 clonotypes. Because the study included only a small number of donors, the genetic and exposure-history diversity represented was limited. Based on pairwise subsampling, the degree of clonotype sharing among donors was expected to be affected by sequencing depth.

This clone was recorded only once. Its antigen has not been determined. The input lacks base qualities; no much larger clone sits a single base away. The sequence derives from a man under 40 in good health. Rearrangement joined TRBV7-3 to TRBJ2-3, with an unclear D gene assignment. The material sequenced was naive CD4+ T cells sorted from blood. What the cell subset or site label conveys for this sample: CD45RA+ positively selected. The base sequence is TGTGCCAGCAGCTTAACCGCATTGGGATATACGCAGTATTTT. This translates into CASSLTALGYTQYF.